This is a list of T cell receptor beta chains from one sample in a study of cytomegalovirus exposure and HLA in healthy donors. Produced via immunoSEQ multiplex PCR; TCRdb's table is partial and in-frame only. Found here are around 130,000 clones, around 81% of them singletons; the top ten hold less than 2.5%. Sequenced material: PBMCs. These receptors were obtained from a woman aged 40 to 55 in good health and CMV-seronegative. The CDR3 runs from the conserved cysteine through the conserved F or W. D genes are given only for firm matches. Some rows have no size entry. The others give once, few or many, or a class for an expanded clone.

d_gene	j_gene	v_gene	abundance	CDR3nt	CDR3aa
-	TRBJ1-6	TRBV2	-	TGTGCCAGCATGGCAACGGAACAGGGTAATTCACCCCTCCACTTT	CASMATEQGNSPLHF
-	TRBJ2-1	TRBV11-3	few	TGTGCCAGCAGCTTGCATTCGGGAGTCAATGAGCAGTTCTTC	CASSLHSGVNEQFF
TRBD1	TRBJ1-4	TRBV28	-	TGTGCCAGCAGGCCGACAGGGAGGAATGAAAAACTGTTTTTT	CASRPTGRNEKLFF
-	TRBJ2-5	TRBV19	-	TGTGCCAGTAGTATAGACGGGTTGGCCTCGGGGCAGTACTTC	CASSIDGLASGQYF
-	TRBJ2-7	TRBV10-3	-	TGTGCCATCAGTGAGGCTAACGAGCAGTACTTC	CAISEANEQYF
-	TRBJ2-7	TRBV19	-	TGTGCCAGTAGTATTAGTTGGGACTCCTCCTACGAGCAGTACTTC	CASSISWDSSYEQYF
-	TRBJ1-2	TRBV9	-	TGTGCCAGCAGCGTAGGGGGGGGGACTAACTATGGCTACACCTTC	CASSVGGGTNYGYTF
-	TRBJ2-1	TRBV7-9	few	TGTGCCAGCAGCTACGGGGATGCCGAGGATGAGCAGTTCTTC	CASSYGDAEDEQFF
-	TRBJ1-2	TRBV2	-	TGTGCCAGCAGCGTCACAGATTATGGCTACACCTTC	CASSVTDYGYTF
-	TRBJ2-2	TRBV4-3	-	TGCGCCAGCAGCCAAGATGGAGCGGCCGTTACACACGGGGAGCTGTTTTTT	CASSQDGAAVTHGELFF
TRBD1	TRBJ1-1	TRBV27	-	TGTGCCAGCAGTTTGCTCGGGACAGGGGGTTGGGATGAAGCTTTCTTT	CASSLLGTGGWDEAFF
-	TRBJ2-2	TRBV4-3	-	TGCGCCAGCAGCCAAGGACTAGGGGTGAACACCGGGGAGCTGTTTTTT	CASSQGLGVNTGELFF
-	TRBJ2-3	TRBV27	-	TGTGCCAGCAGTTCCCCTGGGAACAGGGCCGCTGGCACAGATACGCAGTATTTT	CASSSPGNRAAGTDTQYF
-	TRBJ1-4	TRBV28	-	TGTGCCAGCAGTTTAGCCGGGGAAAAACTGTTTTTT	CASSLAGEKLFF
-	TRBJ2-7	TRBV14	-	TGTGCCAGCAGCCCATCAGGGGCGCGAGGGTACGAGCAGTACTTC	CASSPSGARGYEQYF
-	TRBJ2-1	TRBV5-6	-	TGTGCCAGCAGGTGGGGCGGCAACAATGAGCAGTTCTTC	CASRWGGNNEQFF
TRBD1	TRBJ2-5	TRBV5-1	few	TGCGCCAGCAGCTTCCTGACAGGGGGCCAAGAGACCCAGTACTTC	CASSFLTGGQETQYF
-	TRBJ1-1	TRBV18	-	TGTGCCAGCTCAGGTATCCGGGAGAGTGAAGCTTTCTTT	CASSGIRESEAFF
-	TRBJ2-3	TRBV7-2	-	TGTGCCAGCAGCTTAGCTGGACTCCATAAAGATACGCAGTATTTT	CASSLAGLHKDTQYF